This T cell receptor beta chain is drawn from a study of blood T cell repertoires in COVID-19. Study-level background: The cDNA or gDNA used as material had been derived from T cells, B-cell-depleted T cells, or PBMCs.

Germline V CDR1 and CDR2: LNHDA, SQIVND (reference sequence). The CDR3 covers 11 residues. V was trimmed by 7 bases and J by 7 bases, leaving 10 bases between them. This clone was seen a handful of times. Study processing details: The assay estimated nucleated cells by amplifying reference gene primers. Sequencing was performed with immunoSEQ multiplex PCR; in TCRdb, only in-frame clones are kept and a portion is missing. That table furnishes V, J and clone size, whereas the DNA furnished D and trimming. The table records tens of thousands of clones, 70% to 90% of them present only once. This clonotype originated in a man in his 70s with acute or convalescent COVID-19. This chain joins TRBV19 and TRBJ1-2; no clear D gene. The sample consisted of peripheral blood. The CDR3 DNA reads as TGTGCCAGTACTCACGCGGGTGGCTACACCTTC. Translated, it gives CASTHAGGYTF.